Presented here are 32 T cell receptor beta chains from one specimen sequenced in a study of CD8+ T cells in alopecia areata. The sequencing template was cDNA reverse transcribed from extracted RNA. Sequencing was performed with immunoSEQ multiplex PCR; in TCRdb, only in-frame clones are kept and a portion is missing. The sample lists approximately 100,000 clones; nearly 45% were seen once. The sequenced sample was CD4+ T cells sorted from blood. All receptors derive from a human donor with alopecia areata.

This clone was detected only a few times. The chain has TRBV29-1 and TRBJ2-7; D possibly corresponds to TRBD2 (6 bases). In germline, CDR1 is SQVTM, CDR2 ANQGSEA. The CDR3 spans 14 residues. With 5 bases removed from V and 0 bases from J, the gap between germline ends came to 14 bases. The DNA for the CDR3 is TGCAGCGTTACTGCCGGGACTCCCTCCTACGAGCAGTACTTC. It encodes CSVTAGTPSYEQYF.

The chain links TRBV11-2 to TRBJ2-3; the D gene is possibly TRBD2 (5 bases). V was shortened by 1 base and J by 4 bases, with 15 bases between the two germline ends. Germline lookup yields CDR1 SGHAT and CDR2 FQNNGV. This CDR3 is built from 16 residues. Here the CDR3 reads CASSLARAPGADTQYF. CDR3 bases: TGTGCCAGCAGCTTAGCGCGGGCGCCCGGGGCAGATACGCAGTATTTT.

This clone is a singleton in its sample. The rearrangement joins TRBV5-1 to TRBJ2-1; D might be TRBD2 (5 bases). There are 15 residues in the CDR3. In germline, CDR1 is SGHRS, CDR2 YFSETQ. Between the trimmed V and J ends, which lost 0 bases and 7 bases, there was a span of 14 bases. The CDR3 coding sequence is TGCGCCAGCAGCTTGGGTACCCTAGCAGTGAATGAGCAGTTCTTC. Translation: CASSLGTLAVNEQFF.

CDR3 sequence: CAWRYRRASVGNEQFF. In DNA, the CDR3 is TGTGCCTGGAGATACCGTCGGGCTAGCGTAGGGAATGAGCAGTTCTTC. V gene TRBV30 combines with J gene TRBJ2-1, with D possibly being TRBD2 (6 bases). CDR3 size: 16 residues. Germline values: CDR1 GTSNPN, CDR2 SVGIG (reference sequence). V was cut by 3 bases and J by 7 bases, with 22 bases left in between.

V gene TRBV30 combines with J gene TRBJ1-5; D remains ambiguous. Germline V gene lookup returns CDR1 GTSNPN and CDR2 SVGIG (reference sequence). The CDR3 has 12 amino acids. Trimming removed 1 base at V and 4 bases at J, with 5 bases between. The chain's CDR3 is CAWSEENQPQHF. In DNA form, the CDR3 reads TGTGCCTGGAGTGAGGAGAATCAGCCCCAGCATTTT.

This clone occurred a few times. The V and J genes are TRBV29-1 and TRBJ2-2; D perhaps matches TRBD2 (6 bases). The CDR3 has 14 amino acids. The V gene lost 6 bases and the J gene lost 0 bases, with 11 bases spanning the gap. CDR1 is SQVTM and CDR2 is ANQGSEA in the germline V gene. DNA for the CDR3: TGCAGCGTCGGGGGTGCCGCGAACACCGGGGAGCTGTTTTTT. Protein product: CSVGGAANTGELFF.

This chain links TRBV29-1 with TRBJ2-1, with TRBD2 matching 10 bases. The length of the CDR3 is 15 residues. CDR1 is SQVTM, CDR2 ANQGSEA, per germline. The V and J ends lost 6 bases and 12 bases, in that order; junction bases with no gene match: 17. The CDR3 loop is CSVSTLAGRQSGQFF. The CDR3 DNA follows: TGCAGCGTATCCACACTAGCGGGGAGGCAAAGTGGGCAGTTCTTC.

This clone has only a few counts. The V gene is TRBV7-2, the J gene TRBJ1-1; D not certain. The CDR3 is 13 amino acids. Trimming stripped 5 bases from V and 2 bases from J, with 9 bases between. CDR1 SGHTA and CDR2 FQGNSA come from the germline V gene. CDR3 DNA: TGTGCCAGCAGCCTTACAGTTAACACTGAAGCTTTCTTT. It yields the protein CASSLTVNTEAFF.

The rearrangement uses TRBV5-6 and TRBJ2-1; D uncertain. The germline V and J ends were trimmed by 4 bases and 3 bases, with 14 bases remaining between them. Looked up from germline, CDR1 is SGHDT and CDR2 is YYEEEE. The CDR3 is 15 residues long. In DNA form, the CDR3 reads TGTGCCAGCAGCGGAGCGCAGGACCTCTACAATGAGCAGTTCTTC. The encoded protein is CASSGAQDLYNEQFF.

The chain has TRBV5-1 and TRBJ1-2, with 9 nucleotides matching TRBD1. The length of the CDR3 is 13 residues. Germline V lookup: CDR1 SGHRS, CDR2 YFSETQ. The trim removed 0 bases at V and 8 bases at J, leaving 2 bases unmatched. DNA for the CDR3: TGCGCCAGCAGCTTGGTTGGGACAGGGGGCTACACCTTC. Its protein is CASSLVGTGGYTF.

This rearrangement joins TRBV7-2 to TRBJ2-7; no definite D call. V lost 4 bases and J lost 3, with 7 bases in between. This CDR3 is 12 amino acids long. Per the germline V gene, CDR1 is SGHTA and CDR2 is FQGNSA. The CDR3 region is CASSSTYYEQYF. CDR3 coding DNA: TGTGCCAGCAGCTCGACATACTACGAGCAGTACTTC.

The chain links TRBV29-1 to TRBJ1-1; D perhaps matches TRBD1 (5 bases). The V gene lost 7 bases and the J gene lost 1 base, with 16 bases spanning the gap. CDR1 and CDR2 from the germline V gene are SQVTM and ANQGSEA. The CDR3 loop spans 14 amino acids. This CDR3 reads CSALDRRRNTEAFF. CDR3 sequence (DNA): TGCAGCGCTTTAGACAGACGAAGGAACACTGAAGCTTTCTTT.

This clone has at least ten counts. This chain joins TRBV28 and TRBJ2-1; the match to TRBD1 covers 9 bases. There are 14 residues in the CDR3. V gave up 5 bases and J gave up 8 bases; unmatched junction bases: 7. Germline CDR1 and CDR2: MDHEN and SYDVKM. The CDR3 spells CASSPQGTGHEQFF. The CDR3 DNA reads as TGTGCCAGCAGTCCTCAAGGGACAGGGCATGAGCAGTTCTTC.

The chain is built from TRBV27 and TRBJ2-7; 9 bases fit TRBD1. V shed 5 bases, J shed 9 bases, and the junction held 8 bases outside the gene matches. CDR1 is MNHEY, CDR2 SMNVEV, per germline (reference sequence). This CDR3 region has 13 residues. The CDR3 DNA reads TGTGCCAGCAGTATGGGACAGGGTGGAGTGCAGTACTTC. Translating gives CASSMGQGGVQYF.

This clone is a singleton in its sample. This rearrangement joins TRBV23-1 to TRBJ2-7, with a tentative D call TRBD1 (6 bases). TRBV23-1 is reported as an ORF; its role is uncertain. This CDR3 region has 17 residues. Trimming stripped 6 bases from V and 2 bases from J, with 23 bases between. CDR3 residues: CASSRLRRGITTYEQYF. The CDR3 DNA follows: TGCGCCAGCAGCCGCCTTCGCAGGGGCATAACCACCTACGAGCAGTACTTC.

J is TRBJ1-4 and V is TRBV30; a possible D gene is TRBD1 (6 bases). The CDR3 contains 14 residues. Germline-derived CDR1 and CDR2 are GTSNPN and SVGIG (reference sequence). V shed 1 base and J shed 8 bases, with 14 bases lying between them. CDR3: CAWSEQGRPEKLFF. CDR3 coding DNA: TGTGCCTGGAGTGAACAGGGTCGTCCGGAAAAACTGTTTTTT.

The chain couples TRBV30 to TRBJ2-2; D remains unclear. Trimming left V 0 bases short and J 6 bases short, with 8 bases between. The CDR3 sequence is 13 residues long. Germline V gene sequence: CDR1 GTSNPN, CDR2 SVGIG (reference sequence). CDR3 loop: CAWSVGEPGELFF. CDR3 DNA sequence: TGTGCCTGGAGTGTAGGAGAGCCCGGGGAGCTGTTTTTT. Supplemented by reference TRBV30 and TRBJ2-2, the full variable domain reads SQTIHQWPATLVQPVGSPLSLECTVEGTSNPNLYWYRQAAGRGLQLLFYSVGIGQISSEVPQNLSASRPQDRQFILSSKKLLLSDSGFYLCAWSVGEPGELFFGEGSRLTVL.

DNA of the CDR3: TGCAGCGTTTATTCGTCCAGACCTCTGACCGGAATCACCGGGGAGCTGTTTTTT. This codes for CSVYSSRPLTGITGELFF. The chain couples TRBV29-1 to TRBJ2-2; unclear D gene. The V end was cut by 5 bases, the J end by 4 bases, with 26 bases between. The CDR3 sequence is 18 residues long. From germline, CDR1 is SQVTM and CDR2 ANQGSEA.

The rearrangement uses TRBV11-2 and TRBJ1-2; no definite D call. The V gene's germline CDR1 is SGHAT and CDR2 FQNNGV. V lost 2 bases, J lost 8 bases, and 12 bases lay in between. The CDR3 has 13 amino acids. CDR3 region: CASSLQDLGGYTF. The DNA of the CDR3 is TGTGCCAGCAGCTTACAGGATCTAGGCGGCTACACCTTC.

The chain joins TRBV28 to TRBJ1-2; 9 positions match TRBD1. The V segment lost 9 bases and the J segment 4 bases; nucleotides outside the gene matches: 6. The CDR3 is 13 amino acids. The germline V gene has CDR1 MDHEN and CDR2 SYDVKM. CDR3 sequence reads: CASCSGQGYGYTF. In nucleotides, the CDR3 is TGTGCCAGTTGCTCGGGACAGGGCTATGGCTACACCTTC.

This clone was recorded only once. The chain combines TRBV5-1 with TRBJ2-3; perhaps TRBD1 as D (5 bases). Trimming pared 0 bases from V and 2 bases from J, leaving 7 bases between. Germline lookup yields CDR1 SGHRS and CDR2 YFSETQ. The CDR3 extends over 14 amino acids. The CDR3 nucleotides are TGCGCCAGCAGCTTGGAGGACAACACAGATACGCAGTATTTT. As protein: CASSLEDNTDTQYF.

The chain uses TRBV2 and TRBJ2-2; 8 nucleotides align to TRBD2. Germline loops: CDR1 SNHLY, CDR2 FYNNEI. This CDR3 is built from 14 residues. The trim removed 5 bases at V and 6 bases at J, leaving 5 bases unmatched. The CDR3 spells CASSPGTRSGELFF. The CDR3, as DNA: TGTGCCAGCAGTCCCGGGACTAGATCCGGGGAGCTGTTTTTT.

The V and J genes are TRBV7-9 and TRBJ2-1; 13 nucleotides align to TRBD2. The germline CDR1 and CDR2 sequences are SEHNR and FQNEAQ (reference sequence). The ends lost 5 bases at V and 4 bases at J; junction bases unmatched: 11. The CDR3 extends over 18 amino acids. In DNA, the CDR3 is TGTGCCAGCAGCCCGACTAGCGGGAGGTCGTCAGGTTACAATGAGCAGTTCTTC. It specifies CASSPTSGRSSGYNEQFF.

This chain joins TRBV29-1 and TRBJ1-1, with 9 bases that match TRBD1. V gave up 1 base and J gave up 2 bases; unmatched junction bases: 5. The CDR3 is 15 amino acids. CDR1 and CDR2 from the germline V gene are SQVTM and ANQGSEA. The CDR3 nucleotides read TGCAGCGTTGAAGGGACAGGGGCCTCCAACACTGAAGCTTTCTTT. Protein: CSVEGTGASNTEAFF.

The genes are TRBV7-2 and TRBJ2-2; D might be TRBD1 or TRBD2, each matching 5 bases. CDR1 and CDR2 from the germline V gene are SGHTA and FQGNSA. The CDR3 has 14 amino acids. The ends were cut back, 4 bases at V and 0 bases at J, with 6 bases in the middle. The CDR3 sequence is CASSSGPNTGELFF. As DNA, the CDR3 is TGTGCCAGCAGCTCGGGACCGAACACCGGGGAGCTGTTTTTT.

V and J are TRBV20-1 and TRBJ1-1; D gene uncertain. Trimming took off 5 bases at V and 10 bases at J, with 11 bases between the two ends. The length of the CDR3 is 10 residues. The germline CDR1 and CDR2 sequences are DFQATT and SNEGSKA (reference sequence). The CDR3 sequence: CSAPRTRAFF. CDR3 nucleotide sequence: TGCAGTGCTCCCCGGACCCGAGCTTTCTTT.

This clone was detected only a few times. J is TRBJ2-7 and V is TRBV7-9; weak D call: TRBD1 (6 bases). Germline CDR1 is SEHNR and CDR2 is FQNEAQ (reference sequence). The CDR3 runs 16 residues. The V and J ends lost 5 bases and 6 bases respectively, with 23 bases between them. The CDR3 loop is CASSGTGTLPLGEQYF. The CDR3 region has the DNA TGTGCCAGCAGCGGGACCGGGACACTACCGCTAGGCGAGCAGTACTTC.

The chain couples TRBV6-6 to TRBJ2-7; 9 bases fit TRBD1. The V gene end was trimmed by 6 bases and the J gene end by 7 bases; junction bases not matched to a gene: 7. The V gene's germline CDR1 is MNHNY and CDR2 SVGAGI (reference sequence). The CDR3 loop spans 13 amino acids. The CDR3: CASRPGQGGEQYF. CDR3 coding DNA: TGTGCCAGCAGGCCGGGACAGGGAGGTGAGCAGTACTTC.

CDR3 protein: CASSPRTSINEQFF. CDR3 DNA: TGTGCCAGCAGCCCGAGGACTAGCATCAATGAGCAGTTCTTC. The chain carries TRBV11-2 and TRBJ2-1; 8 bases are shared with TRBD2. V shed 5 bases, J shed 6 bases, and the junction held 6 bases outside the gene matches. CDR1 and CDR2 (germline): SGHAT, FQNNGV. The CDR3 has 14 amino acids.

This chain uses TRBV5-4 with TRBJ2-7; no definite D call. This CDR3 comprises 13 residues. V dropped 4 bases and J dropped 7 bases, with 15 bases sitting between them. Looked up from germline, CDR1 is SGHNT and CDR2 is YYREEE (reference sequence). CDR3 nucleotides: TGTGCCAGCAGCCAGCCATCCCGTGGAGAGCAGTACTTC. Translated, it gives CASSQPSRGEQYF.

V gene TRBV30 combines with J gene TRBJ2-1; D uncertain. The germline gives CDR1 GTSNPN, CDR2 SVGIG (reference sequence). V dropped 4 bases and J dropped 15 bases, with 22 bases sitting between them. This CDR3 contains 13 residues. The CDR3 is CAWNQQGRGLVFF. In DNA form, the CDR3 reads TGTGCCTGGAACCAACAAGGGCGAGGTTTAGTGTTCTTC.

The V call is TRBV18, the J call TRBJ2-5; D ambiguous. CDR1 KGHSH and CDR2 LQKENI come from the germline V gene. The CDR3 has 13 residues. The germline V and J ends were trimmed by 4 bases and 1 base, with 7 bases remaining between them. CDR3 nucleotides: TGTGCCAGCTCACGAACCGTCCAAGAGACCCAGTACTTC. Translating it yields CASSRTVQETQYF.